This T cell receptor beta chain was identified during a study of T cells in narcolepsy. From germline, CDR1 is MNHNS and CDR2 SASEGT. V was trimmed by 2 bases and J by 2 bases, leaving 7 bases between them. The length of the CDR3 is 13 residues. Sequencing used immunoSEQ multiplex PCR; TCRdb keeps in-frame clones, though not all of them. The sample includes fewer than 35,000 clones, around 83% of them seen just once. This clone was seen a few times. The sample comprised CD45RA- memory CD4+ T cells from PBMCs. The clonotype originates from a human donor with narcolepsy. The chain joins TRBV6-1 to TRBJ2-7, with a possible D match to TRBD2 (5 bases). The CDR3 nucleotides are TGTGCCAGCAGTGAATCGGGGACCTACGAGCAGTACTTC. Amino acid sequence: CASSESGTYEQYF.